This T cell receptor (beta chain) derives from a study of blood T cell repertoires in COVID-19. The germline CDR1 and CDR2 sequences are SGHNT and YYREEE (reference sequence). The V and J ends lost 0 bases and 8 bases respectively, with 12 bases between them. The CDR3 runs 14 residues. Original data processing: Reference gene primer amplification in the assay estimated nucleated cell counts. Profiling relied on immunoSEQ multiplex PCR, and the TCRdb table lists in-frame clones only, not all of them. V and J calls and clone size follow that table, whereas D and trimming were derived from the DNA. The data contain about 270,000 clones, roughly 84% of them singletons.

The sequencing sample was made of peripheral blood. The chain combines TRBV5-4 with TRBJ2-4; D remains unclear. The receptor was derived from a human donor in a cohort sampled during active COVID-19. This chain's CDR3 is CASSLGSDRDIQYF. The CDR3 DNA sequence: TGTGCCAGCAGCTTGGGTTCAGATCGGGACATTCAGTACTTC.